This TCR beta chain appears in the sequencing data of a study of cytomegalovirus exposure and HLA in healthy donors. Vbeta (60) and Jbeta (13) primers were used in the PCR. As handled by the study authors: Unique TCR beta chains numbered approximately 80 million in a later analysis, with some 9.9 million shared. Some clones are missing from TCRdb's copy, which holds only in-frame ones; the method was immunoSEQ multiplex PCR. V and J calls and clone size are given by that table; D and trimming were obtained from the DNA. The top ten clones hold roughly 7% of a sample with around 150,000 clones, 55% to 80% of them seen once. Between the trimmed V and J ends, which lost 8 bases and 12 bases, there was a span of 22 bases. The CDR3 totals 13 residues. CDR1 and CDR2 (germline): SEHNR, FQNEAQ (reference sequence). Notes on this clone: Its matching antigen is unknown.

General study findings and limits: Through in vitro validation, three CMV-associated chains were shown to be specific for CMV antigens. Overall, around 160 TCR beta chains were annotated as cytomegalovirus-associated. Sequencing depth across donors, presence/absence analyses assumed, was roughly uniform.

This TCR came from a woman between 55 and 75 years old in good health and CMV-seropositive. The chain links TRBV7-9 to TRBJ2-5; D possibly corresponds to TRBD2 (6 bases). The sample consisted of PBMCs. CDR3 amino acids: CASAGTGSLWKYF. CDR3 nucleotides: TGTGCCAGCGCCGGGACTGGATCTTTGTGGAAGTACTTC.